A selection of T cell receptor beta chains follows, all from one sample in a study of blood T cell repertoires in COVID-19. Produced via immunoSEQ multiplex PCR; TCRdb's table is partial and in-frame only. The data show 220,000 or so clones, around nine tenths seen once. The sequenced sample was peripheral blood. The receptors shown here come from a man in his 60s with COVID-19, enrolled during active disease. The CDR3 runs from the conserved cysteine through the conserved F or W. The D gene is left open where the match is weak. The size entry is marked missing in some rows and otherwise reads once, few, many or a size class.

size: NA
J: TRBJ2-6
D: NA
V: TRBV9
CDR3: CASSVDISFSGANVLTF
DNA: TGTGCCAGCAGCGTAGATATAAGCTTCTCTGGGGCCAACGTCCTGACTTTC

size: NA
J: TRBJ2-2
D: TRBD1
V: TRBV7-3
CDR3: CASSPSGTGGGGELFF
DNA: TGTGCCAGCAGCCCATCCGGGACAGGGGGAGGCGGGGAGCTGTTTTTT

size: NA
J: TRBJ2-7
D: TRBD1
V: TRBV7-9
CDR3: CASSSGDRVSYEQYF
DNA: TGTGCCAGCAGCTCCGGGGACAGGGTCTCCTACGAGCAGTACTTC

size: NA
J: TRBJ2-3
D: TRBD1
V: TRBV27
CDR3: CASSRQGKGDTQYF
DNA: TGTGCCAGCAGCCGACAGGGGAAGGGAGATACGCAGTATTTT

size: few
J: TRBJ1-6
D: NA
V: TRBV19
CDR3: CASTTLGSGNSPLHF
DNA: TGTGCCAGTACCACCCTAGGCAGCGGCAATTCACCCCTCCACTTT

size: NA
J: TRBJ1-2
D: NA
V: TRBV10-2
CDR3: CASSPVREGYGYTF
DNA: TGCGCCAGCTCCCCCGTGCGGGAGGGGTATGGCTACACCTTC

size: NA
J: TRBJ1-2
D: NA
V: TRBV29-1
CDR3: CSVEGNRGSYGYTF
DNA: TGCAGCGTTGAAGGTAATCGGGGTAGCTATGGCTACACCTTC

size: NA
J: TRBJ2-3
D: NA
V: TRBV27
CDR3: CASSLLTSTDTQYF
DNA: TGTGCCAGCAGTTTATTGACTAGCACAGATACGCAGTATTTT

size: NA
J: TRBJ2-2
D: NA
V: TRBV9
CDR3: CASSVVSGVGELFF
DNA: TGTGCCAGCAGCGTAGTATCGGGGGTCGGGGAGCTGTTTTTT

size: NA
J: TRBJ2-7
D: NA
V: TRBV20-1
CDR3: CSASFPVTYEQYF
DNA: TGCAGTGCTAGTTTCCCAGTAACCTACGAGCAGTACTTC

size: NA
J: TRBJ2-1
D: NA
V: TRBV6-2/TRBV6-3
CDR3: CASSRGRRYNEQFF
DNA: TGTGCCAGCAGTAGAGGGAGGAGATACAATGAGCAGTTCTTC

size: NA
J: TRBJ2-1
D: NA
V: TRBV18
CDR3: CASSPQPVGIDEQFF
DNA: TGTGCCAGCTCACCACAACCAGTCGGGATAGATGAGCAGTTCTTC

size: NA
J: TRBJ2-3
D: NA
V: TRBV9
CDR3: CASSTGTNTDTQYF
DNA: TGTGCCAGCAGCACCGGGACAAACACAGATACGCAGTATTTT

size: NA
J: TRBJ2-3
D: NA
V: TRBV6-2/TRBV6-3
CDR3: CASSFRETRRDTQYF
DNA: TGTGCCAGCAGTTTCCGGGAGACCCGTCGAGATACGCAGTATTTT

size: NA
J: TRBJ1-6
D: NA
V: TRBV15
CDR3: CATSRVGESSYNSPLHF
DNA: TGTGCCACCAGCAGAGTCGGAGAGAGCTCCTATAATTCACCCCTCCACTTT

size: NA
J: TRBJ1-4
D: NA
V: TRBV25-1
CDR3: CASSLLRAEGEKLFF
DNA: TGTGCCAGCAGCCTCCTCAGGGCGGAGGGTGAAAAACTGTTTTTT

size: once
J: TRBJ1-1
D: NA
V: TRBV7-9
CDR3: CASSFTVYTEAFF
DNA: TGTGCCAGCAGCTTCACAGTCTACACTGAAGCTTTCTTT

size: NA
J: TRBJ2-1
D: TRBD1
V: TRBV11-2
CDR3: CASSKGQGYSNEQFF
DNA: TGTGCCAGCAGCAAAGGACAGGGGTATAGCAATGAGCAGTTCTTC